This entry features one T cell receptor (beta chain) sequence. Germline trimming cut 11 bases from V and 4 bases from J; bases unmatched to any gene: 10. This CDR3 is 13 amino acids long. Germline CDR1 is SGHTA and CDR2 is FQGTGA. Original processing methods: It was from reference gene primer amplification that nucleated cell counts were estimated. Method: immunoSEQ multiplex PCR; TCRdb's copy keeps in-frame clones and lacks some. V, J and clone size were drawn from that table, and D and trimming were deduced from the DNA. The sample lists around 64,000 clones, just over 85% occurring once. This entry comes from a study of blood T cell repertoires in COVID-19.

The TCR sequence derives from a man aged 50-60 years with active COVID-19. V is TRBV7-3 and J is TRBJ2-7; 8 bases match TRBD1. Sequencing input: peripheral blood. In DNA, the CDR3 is TGTGCCGACCCCACAGGGGGTCGGTACGAGCAGTACTTC. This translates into CADPTGGRYEQYF.